The source of this T cell receptor (beta chain) is a study of shared clonotypes between healthy human individuals (TCRdb year 2020). Broadly, across the study: A few men and a couple of women, aged 18 to 49 years, made up the cohort. The study deeply sequenced blood TCR repertoires of about five healthy adults to estimate repertoire size and the extent of clonotype sharing between individuals. Libraries were prepared and TCR repertoires were sequenced by different laboratories using diverse techniques, in order to increase sequencing depth and limit assay-specific biases. Per donor, leukapheresis produced somewhere between about 0.9 and 9.5 billion PBMCs. For each donor, three plates each were used for CD4 naive and CD4 memory, two plates were used for CD8 naive, and one plate was used for CD8 memory.

Trimming removed 4 bases from V and 4 bases from J, leaving 14 bases between the germline ends. The CDR3 starts with the cysteine, ends with the phenylalanine, and has 14 residues. Solely the CDR3 DNA is kept, with 42 bases framed from the first base. Reading the germline V gene gives CDR1 SGHRS and CDR2 YFSETQ. Study-level results and caveats: Higher generation probabilities were observed for clonotypes shared by all four sorted-subset donors than for non-shared clonotypes. Only blood was sampled, and tissue TCR repertoires likely differ from those in blood. About 5% of naive CD4, around 3.5% of naive CD8, around 2.3% of memory CD4, and approximately 0.39% of memory CD8 clonotypes were shared across several donors. Larger estimated clonotype richness was generally found for naive subsets than for memory subsets. Rarefaction of sorted-subset datasets indicated incomplete sequencing despite the large sequencing depth. Pairwise subsampling indicated that sequencing depth was expected to affect the degree of clonotype sharing among donors. The small number of donors limited the genetic and exposure-history diversity represented.

TCR CDR3 regions were amplified from genomic DNA by multiplex PCR using the deep immunoSEQ assay. For each cell subset, the extracted genomic DNA was distributed evenly across all wells of several immunoSEQ 96-well plates, and each plate served as one replicate. For sorted subsets, each replicate PCR was loaded with about 0.2 ug genomic DNA, equivalent to 30,000 to 35,000 T cell genomes. Purified libraries were quantified with a Qubit 3.0 fluorometer, sized on a Bioanalyzer 2100, and re-quantified with the KAPA Library Quantification kit. Every immunoSEQ 96-well plate was sequenced on a separate single-read 150-cycle Illumina NextSeq 550 flow cell. The paper's data handling went like this. Because only junctional sequences without quality scores were contained in the immunoSEQ output, filtering matching that applied to full-length reads could not be performed. To assign V/J genes and CDR3, sequences were annotated using PyIR, a Python wrapper for IgBLAST v1.9, with IMGT germline references. Any read was removed if the V/J assignment was weak (E-value above 1e-6), the CDR3 was missing, or the read contained stop codons, out-of-frame junctions, or ambiguous translated residues. V3J clonotypes were defined by identical inferred V gene, J gene, and CDR3 amino acid sequence. Percentage overlap between repertoires was computed as shared unique clonotypes divided by the size of the smaller repertoire. Richness of each repertoire was evaluated using RTK rarefaction, the Chao1 estimator, and Recon v2.1 estimates of unobserved clonotypes. OLGA was used to compute generation probabilities for all TCRbeta clonotypes that the gDNA method yielded from a handful of donors. This is the immuneACCESS table as TCRdb keeps it, with only in-frame sequences that have V and J called. A part of the clones is gone; compared with another copy, unresolved V genes explain less than half, and the rest is unexplained. V, J and clone size are taken as reported in that table, and D and trimming were inferred from the DNA itself. For this sample there are 2 million to 2.5 million clones; 85% to 95% appear just once. In total, the top ten clones hold about 0.41% of the sample.

Concerning this clone: No antigen is known for it. The input lacks base qualities; no much larger clone sits a single base away.

The donors were healthy, HIV-negative adults with no recently reported acute infections or vaccinations. Every donor was a Caucasian adult residing in Nashville, Tennessee, USA. CD4+ T cells were enriched through magnetic negative selection, after which naive cells were positively selected on CD45RA and the remaining negative fraction served as the memory subset. After blood collection by leukapheresis, PBMCs were isolated using Ficoll-Histopaque density gradient centrifugation and then cryopreserved in the vapor phase of liquid nitrogen. Purity and quantity of every magnetically sorted T cell population were checked by analytical flow cytometry. Each sorted fraction had its genomic DNA isolated and then quantified by UV absorbance on a Nanodrop 2000c.

Source material: naive CD4+ T cells from PBMCs. According to the study, the label for this sample's cell subset or site signals: CD45RA+ positively selected. The receptor comes from a man between 18 and 29 years old in good health. Some clones in this sample may be carry-over from other donors' samples. The sequence joins TRBV5-1 to TRBJ2-5; a confident D gene designation cannot be given. The DNA sequence reads TGCGCCAGCAGCCTCGAGCCGGGCCCAGAGACCCAGTACTTC. It encodes CASSLEPGPETQYF.